These 14 T cell receptor beta chains share one sample of origin, sequenced in a study of blood T cell repertoires in COVID-19. Repertoires were generated with immunoSEQ multiplex PCR, while TCRdb's copy carries only in-frame clones and drops some. The profile covers under 120,000 clones, with 80% to 90% appearing a single time and 2.1% taken by the ten largest. The sample was peripheral blood. Every receptor here comes from a human donor in a cohort sampled during active COVID-19.

This chain connects TRBV4-1 to TRBJ1-1, with 8 bases identical to TRBD1. The CDR3 covers 13 residues. Germline V gene data show CDR1 as MGHRA and CDR2 as YSYEKL. V trimming: 3 bases; J trimming: 5 bases; junction bases outside the gene matches: 2. In nucleotides, the CDR3 is TGCGCCAGCAGCCAGCAGGGGGCAACTGAAGCTTTCTTT. It yields the protein CASSQQGATEAFF.

This sequence joins TRBV7-3 and TRBJ2-2, with D perhaps matching TRBD1 (6 bases). CDR1 SGHTA and CDR2 FQGTGA come from the germline V gene. The CDR3 sequence is 12 residues long. Between the trimmed V and J ends, which lost 2 bases and 12 bases, there was a span of 10 bases. The CDR3 DNA reads as TGTGCCAGCAGCTTATCAGGGGAGCAGCTGTTTTTT. Its translation is CASSLSGEQLFF.

The chain has TRBV7-3 and TRBJ1-1; D is possibly TRBD1 (6 bases). The germline CDR1 and CDR2 sequences are SGHTA and FQGTGA. The CDR3 spans 13 residues. V lost 4 bases, J lost 4 bases, and 10 bases lay in between. The CDR3: CASSSTGFTEAFF. CDR3 DNA sequence: TGTGCCAGCAGCTCGACAGGTTTCACTGAAGCTTTCTTT.

This chain joins TRBV27 and TRBJ2-7, with TRBD2 identical over 7 bases. V was clipped by 1 base and J by 3 bases; unmatched bases: 6. CDR3 length equals 15 residues. CDR1 and CDR2 from the germline V gene are MNHEY and SMNVEV (reference sequence). The DNA of the CDR3 is TGTGCCAGCAGTTTATTTTCTAGCGGTAACTACGAGCAGTACTTC. This sequence encodes CASSLFSSGNYEQYF.

The V gene is TRBV19, the J gene TRBJ2-3; TRBD2 matches at 12 bases. J lost 4 bases, V lost 6 bases, and 14 bases had no gene match. Germline V CDR1 and CDR2: LNHDA, SQIVND (reference sequence). The CDR3 covers 18 residues. The CDR3 sequence: CASSPGASGGAFSDTQYF. CDR3 nucleotide sequence: TGTGCCAGTAGCCCGGGAGCTAGCGGGGGGGCCTTTTCAGATACGCAGTATTTT.

This clone was recorded a few times. This sequence joins TRBV7-2 and TRBJ2-7, with 10 bases fitting TRBD1. Trimming took 4 bases from V and 4 from J; bases not matched to a gene: 7. The CDR3 extends over 15 amino acids. Germline-derived CDR1 and CDR2 are SGHTA and FQGNSA. CDR3 sequence reads: CASSSAGTGVYEQYF. The DNA of the CDR3 is TGTGCCAGCAGCTCGGCCGGGACAGGGGTTTACGAGCAGTACTTC. The full variable domain, rest sourced from reference TRBV7-2 and TRBJ2-7, is GAGVSQSPSNKVTEKGKDVELRCDPISGHTALYWYRQSLGQGLEFLIYFQGNSAPDKSGLPSDRFSAERTGGSVSTLTIQRTQQEDSAVYLCASSSAGTGVYEQYFGPGTRLTVT.

This chain connects TRBV28 to TRBJ1-1, with D possibly matching TRBD1 (6 bases). The CDR3 totals 14 residues. Trimming took 8 bases from V and 5 from J, leaving 18 bases between them. From germline, CDR1 is MDHEN and CDR2 SYDVKM. The CDR3: CASVPGHLWTEAFF. CDR3 DNA: TGTGCCAGCGTACCGGGACATTTATGGACTGAAGCTTTCTTT.

This sequence joins TRBV14 and TRBJ1-1, with 9 positions matching TRBD1. This CDR3 contains 14 residues. Germline CDR1 and CDR2: SGHDN and FVKESK. With V trimmed by 3 bases and J by 7 bases, 6 bases remained unmatched. The CDR3 spells CASSQAGQGSEAFF. In DNA, the CDR3 is TGTGCCAGCAGCCAGGCGGGACAGGGAAGTGAAGCTTTCTTT.

The chain joins TRBV18 to TRBJ1-5; D gene uncertain. CDR1 KGHSH and CDR2 LQKENI come from the germline V gene. This CDR3 is built from 16 residues. With 1 base removed from V and 7 bases from J, the gap between germline ends came to 17 bases. This chain's CDR3 is CASSPQLPGGGQPQHF. The CDR3 DNA reads as TGTGCCAGCTCACCACAACTCCCTGGAGGCGGACAGCCCCAGCATTTT.

J is TRBJ2-2 and V is TRBV6-2 or TRBV6-3; maybe TRBD2 (7 bases). Trimming removed 3 bases from V and 4 bases from J, with 18 bases in between. CDR1 and CDR2 (germline): MNHEY, SVGEGT. This CDR3 contains 17 residues. CDR3 in amino acids: CASSYRFGGQSTGELFF. Here the CDR3 DNA reads TGTGCCAGCAGTTATAGGTTCGGGGGGCAGAGCACCGGGGAGCTGTTTTTT.

This clone was seen only once. The V call is TRBV18, the J call TRBJ2-2, with D maybe TRBD1 (6 bases). Germline V lookup: CDR1 KGHSH, CDR2 LQKENI. V was pared by 0 bases and J by 5 bases, with 10 bases between. CDR3 size: 15 residues. Here the CDR3 DNA reads TGTGCCAGCTCACCACCGGACAGAGCAACCGGGGAGCTGTTTTTT. Amino acids: CASSPPDRATGELFF.

The chain links TRBV29-1 to TRBJ1-1; TRBD1 matches at 7 bases. Germline trimming cut 4 bases from V and 4 bases from J; bases unmatched to any gene: 12. Looked up from germline, CDR1 is SQVTM and CDR2 is ANQGSEA. There are 15 residues in the CDR3. Written as DNA, the CDR3 is TGCAGCGTTGGTATGGACAGGAGGTTGAGCACTGAAGCTTTCTTT. Its protein is CSVGMDRRLSTEAFF.

The rearrangement uses TRBV9 and TRBJ2-7; D is possibly TRBD1 (5 bases). The germline V and J ends were trimmed by 4 bases and 6 bases, with 17 bases remaining between them. The CDR3 length is 14 residues. CDR1 is SGDLS, CDR2 YYNGEE, per germline. CDR3 sequence: CASSTHDPDIEQYF. CDR3 coding DNA: TGTGCCAGCAGCACACATGATCCGGACATCGAGCAGTACTTC.

The V call is TRBV12-3 or TRBV12-4, the J call TRBJ2-5; 7 bases agree with TRBD2. With V trimmed by 8 bases and J by 5 bases, 8 bases remained unmatched. The CDR3 extends over 13 amino acids. CDR3 loop: CASLRGVGETQYF. The CDR3 nucleotides are TGTGCCAGCCTACGGGGGGTGGGGGAGACCCAGTACTTC.